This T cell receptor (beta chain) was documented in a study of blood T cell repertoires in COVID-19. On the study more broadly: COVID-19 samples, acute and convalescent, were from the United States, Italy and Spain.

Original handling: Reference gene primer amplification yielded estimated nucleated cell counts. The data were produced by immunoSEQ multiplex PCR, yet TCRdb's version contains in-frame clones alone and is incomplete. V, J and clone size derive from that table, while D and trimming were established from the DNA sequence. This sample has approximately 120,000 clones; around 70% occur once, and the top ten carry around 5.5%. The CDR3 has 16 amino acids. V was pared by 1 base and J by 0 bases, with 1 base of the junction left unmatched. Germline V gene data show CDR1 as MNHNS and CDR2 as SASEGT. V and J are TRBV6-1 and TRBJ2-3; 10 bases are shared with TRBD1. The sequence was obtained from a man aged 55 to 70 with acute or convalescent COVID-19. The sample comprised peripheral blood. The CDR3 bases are TGTGCCAGCAGTGAAGGGGACAGGGGAAGCACAGATACGCAGTATTTT. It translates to CASSEGDRGSTDTQYF.